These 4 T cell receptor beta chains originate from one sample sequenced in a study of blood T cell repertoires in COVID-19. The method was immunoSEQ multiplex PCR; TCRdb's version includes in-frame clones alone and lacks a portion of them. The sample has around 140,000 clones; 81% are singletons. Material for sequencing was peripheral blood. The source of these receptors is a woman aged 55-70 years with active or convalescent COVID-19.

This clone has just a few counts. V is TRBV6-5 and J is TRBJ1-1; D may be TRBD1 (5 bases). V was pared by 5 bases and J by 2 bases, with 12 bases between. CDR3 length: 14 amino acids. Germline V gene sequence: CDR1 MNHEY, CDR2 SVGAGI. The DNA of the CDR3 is TGTGCCAGCAGTACCGGACATACTAACACTGAAGCTTTCTTT. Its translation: CASSTGHTNTEAFF.

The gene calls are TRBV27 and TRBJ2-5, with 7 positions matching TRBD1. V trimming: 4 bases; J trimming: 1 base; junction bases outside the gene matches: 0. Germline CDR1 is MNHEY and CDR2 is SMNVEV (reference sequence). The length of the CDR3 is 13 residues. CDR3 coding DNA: TGTGCCAGCAGTTGGACAGGCCAAGAGACCCAGTACTTC. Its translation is CASSWTGQETQYF.

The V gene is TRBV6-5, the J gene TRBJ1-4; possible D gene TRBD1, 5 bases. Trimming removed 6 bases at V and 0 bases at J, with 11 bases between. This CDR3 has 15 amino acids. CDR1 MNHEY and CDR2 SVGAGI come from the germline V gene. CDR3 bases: TGTGCCAGCAGGGCTACAGGAGCAACTAATGAAAAACTGTTTTTT. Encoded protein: CASRATGATNEKLFF.

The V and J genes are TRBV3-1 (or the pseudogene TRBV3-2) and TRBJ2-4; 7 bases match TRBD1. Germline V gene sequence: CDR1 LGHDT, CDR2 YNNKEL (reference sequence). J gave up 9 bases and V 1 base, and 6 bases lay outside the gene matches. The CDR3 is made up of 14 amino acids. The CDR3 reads CASSQVIGGLIQYF. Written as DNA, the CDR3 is TGTGCCAGCAGCCAAGTAATAGGGGGCCTCATTCAGTACTTC.